This T cell receptor beta chain was identified during a study of T cells in Graves' hyperthyroidism and ophthalmopathy. Background on the study: At the time of initial diagnosis and before any treatment, peripheral blood was collected. Study-wide findings and caveats: Ophthalmopathy was separated from stable hyperthyroidism by a 13 V-J model. Most clonotypes expanded in thyroid above 0.001 were likewise present in blood.

The source material, RNA transcripts, was used to amplify TCR beta CDR3 regions. HTBI primers drove first-round RT-PCR of the TCR CDR3. In TCRdb, the multiplex PCR reads were re-called with MiXCR into one record per CDR3 protein. The table has a few hundred thousand distinct CDR3 sequences, roughly 15% seen once. Patients with ophthalmopathy all had a Clinical Activity Score of at least 3, a NOSPECS grade of at least 4 and duration under 3 months. In its sample, this clonotype was seen many times. Its matching antigen is unknown. The receptor was isolated from a woman aged 55-69 years with Graves' ophthalmopathy. Sample: blood.

CDR3 sequence: CASSDSSITGELFF. CDR3 nucleotides: TGTGCCAGCAGTGATAGTTCAATTACCGGGGAGCTGTTTTTT. The rearrangement links TRBV2 to TRBJ2-2, with D hard to call. The CDR3 totals 14 residues. V was pared by 3 bases and J by 5 bases, with 10 bases between. Germline V gives CDR1 SNHLY, CDR2 FYNNEI.